The 20 T cell receptor beta chains in this list originate from one sample, sequenced in a study of cytomegalovirus exposure and HLA in healthy donors. 13 Jbeta primers and 60 Vbeta primers were used for the PCR. The method was immunoSEQ multiplex PCR; TCRdb's version includes in-frame clones alone and lacks a portion of them. The sample has about 130,000 clones, 77% seen once; the top ten hold approximately 4.5%. Sequencing was performed on PBMCs. The receptor set was obtained from a male donor in good health and CMV-seropositive.

This clone was observed a single time. The chain employs TRBV15 and TRBJ2-3, with 9 bases aligning to TRBD2. From germline, CDR1 is LNHNV and CDR2 YYDKDF (reference sequence). The CDR3 spans 14 residues. V lost 5 bases and J lost 5; bases outside the gene matches: 5. The CDR3 protein is CATSRREGQDTQYF. The CDR3 bases are TGTGCCACCAGCCGGCGGGAGGGCCAAGATACGCAGTATTTT.

This chain links TRBV19 with TRBJ2-5; 7 bases agree with TRBD2. The tail of the sequence fits TRBJ2-7 better, so the J call may be wrong. Germline V CDR1 and CDR2: LNHDA, SQIVND (reference sequence). The CDR3 is 14 residues long. CDR3 nucleotide sequence: TGTGCCAGTGGTGGGACTAACGGACCTTACGAGCAGTACTTC. As protein: CASGGTNGPYEQYF.

This clone was seen a single time. This chain connects TRBV2 to TRBJ2-7, with TRBD1 as a possible D gene (6 bases). Germline loops: CDR1 SNHLY, CDR2 FYNNEI. The CDR3 length is 12 residues. V was pared by 8 bases and J by 3 bases, with 11 bases between. CDR3 bases: TGTGCCAGCGGTGGACAGAACTACGAGCAGTACTTC. Translated: CASGGQNYEQYF.

This clone has a handful of counts. This chain uses TRBV7-7 with TRBJ2-5; maybe TRBD2 (6 bases). Germline V CDR1 and CDR2: SSHAT, FNYEAQ (reference sequence). The CDR3 has 17 residues. V lost 2 bases, J lost 2 bases, and 18 bases lay in between. The CDR3 sequence is CASSLYGGPGVQETQYF. Here the CDR3 DNA reads TGTGCCAGCAGCTTATACGGAGGGCCTGGGGTACAAGAGACCCAGTACTTC.

The V call is TRBV9, the J call TRBJ2-2; 8 bases align to TRBD2. This CDR3 is built from 16 residues. Trimming removed 0 bases from V and 4 bases from J; junction bases left unmatched: 5. Looked up from germline, CDR1 is SGDLS and CDR2 is YYNGEE. Written as DNA, the CDR3 is TGTGCCAGCAGCGTAGAGCTAGCGGGCCGCACCGGGGAGCTGTTTTTT. Translated, it gives CASSVELAGRTGELFF.

The chain is built from TRBV19 and TRBJ2-2; possibly TRBD1 for D (5 bases). This CDR3 is built from 18 residues. V gave up 2 bases and J gave up 1 base, with 17 bases separating them. Germline V lookup: CDR1 LNHDA, CDR2 SQIVND (reference sequence). The CDR3 sequence: CASSIRSGGRVNTGELFF. CDR3 coding DNA: TGTGCCAGTAGTATACGTTCCGGCGGCAGGGTGAACACCGGGGAGCTGTTTTTT. The full variable domain, rest sourced from reference TRBV19 and TRBJ2-2, is DGGITQSPKYLFRKEGQNVTLSCEQNLNHDAMYWYRQDPGQGLRLIYYSQIVNDFQKGDIAEGYSVSREKKESFPLTVTSAQKNPTAFYLCASSIRSGGRVNTGELFFGEGSRLTVL.

The V and J genes are TRBV6-4 and TRBJ2-2, with 10 positions matching TRBD1. V dropped 3 bases and J dropped 5; count of bases not matched to a gene: 3. The CDR3 covers 15 residues. Per the germline V gene, CDR1 is MRHNA and CDR2 is SNTAGT. The CDR3 sequence: CASSEGTGVTGELFF. The CDR3 DNA sequence: TGTGCCAGCAGTGAAGGGACAGGGGTGACCGGGGAGCTGTTTTTT.

This clone has only one observation. The V call is TRBV30, the J call TRBJ1-6; D unclear. Germline CDR1 and CDR2: GTSNPN and SVGIG (reference sequence). V lost 7 bases to trimming and J lost 6 bases, with 13 bases between them. The CDR3 extends over 13 amino acids. The CDR3 sequence: CALGGRANSPLHF. The CDR3 nucleotides are TGTGCCTTGGGAGGACGGGCTAATTCACCCCTCCACTTT. The variable domain in full, with the rest retrieved from reference TRBV30 and TRBJ1-6, is SQTIHQWPATLVQPVGSPLSLECTVEGTSNPNLYWYRQAAGRGLQLLFYSVGIGQISSEVPQNLSASRPQDRQFILSSKKLLLSDSGFYLCALGGRANSPLHFGNGTRLTVT.

The V gene is TRBV5-5, the J gene TRBJ2-3; D is unresolved. V lost 0 bases, J lost 4 bases, and 9 bases lay in between. The CDR3 extends over 14 amino acids. Germline V CDR1 and CDR2: SGHKS, YYEKEE (reference sequence). The CDR3 loop is CASSLGVGADTQYF. The CDR3 coding sequence is TGTGCCAGCAGCTTGGGAGTCGGTGCAGATACGCAGTATTTT.

V gene TRBV18 combines with J gene TRBJ2-3, with 12 bases matching TRBD2. Germline V gene lookup returns CDR1 KGHSH and CDR2 LQKENI. V was clipped by 4 bases and J by 6 bases; unmatched bases: 5. This CDR3 is built from 15 residues. The DNA of the CDR3 is TGTGCCAGCTCACAGACTAGCGGGGGCCAGGATACGCAGTATTTT. Its protein product is CASSQTSGGQDTQYF.

J is TRBJ2-3 and V is TRBV11-3; D is unclear. There are 15 residues in the CDR3. From germline, CDR1 is SGHNT and CDR2 YENEEA. V lost 5 bases and J 2 bases, leaving 14 bases between the germline ends. DNA of the CDR3: TGTGCCAGCAGCCCCGGAGCGCTCTTCACAGATACGCAGTATTTT. Protein: CASSPGALFTDTQYF. The whole variable domain, remainder taken from reference TRBV11-3 and TRBJ2-3, is EAGVVQSPRYKIIEKKQPVAFWCNPISGHNTLYWYLQNLGQGPELLIRYENEEAVDDSQLPKDRFSAERLKGVDSTLKIQPAELGDSAVYLCASSPGALFTDTQYFGPGTRLTVL.

Concerning this clone: At one boundary the junction diverges from the germline segment, which might be a read error. The chain joins TRBV18 to TRBJ2-7; the match to TRBD2 covers 11 bases. There are 15 residues in the CDR3. Germline-derived CDR1 and CDR2 are KGHSH and LQKENI. As DNA, the CDR3 is TGTGCCAGCTCAACTTCTAGCGGGGGGCCCTATGAGCAGTACTTC. Amino acids: CASSTSSGGPYEQYF.

This clone was observed a few times. The gene calls are TRBV27 and TRBJ2-5; TRBD2 might be the D (5 bases). Germline assignment: CDR1 MNHEY and CDR2 SMNVEV (reference sequence). Trimming cost V 5 bases and J 5 bases, with 9 bases left between them. The CDR3 length is 12 residues. CDR3: CASSPTGETQYF. The CDR3 bases are TGTGCCAGCAGTCCGACGGGGGAGACCCAGTACTTC.

The chain links TRBV6-1 to TRBJ1-5; D gene unclear. V lost 1 base to trimming and J lost 0 bases, with 13 bases between them. In germline, CDR1 is MNHNS, CDR2 SASEGT. CDR3 length: 17 residues. The CDR3 coding sequence is TGTGCCAGCAGTGAAGACTTTTTTAGAACTAGCAATCAGCCCCAGCATTTT. This sequence encodes CASSEDFFRTSNQPQHF.

The chain combines TRBV5-1 with TRBJ1-1; D not certain. This CDR3 is 15 amino acids long. Germline V gene sequence: CDR1 SGHRS, CDR2 YFSETQ. The V end lost 4 bases, the J end lost 2 bases, and 15 bases lay between the germline ends. CDR3 amino acids: CASSPGSTLNTEAFF. Written as DNA, the CDR3 is TGCGCCAGCAGCCCCGGGTCAACTCTTAACACTGAAGCTTTCTTT.

Written as DNA, the CDR3 is TGTGCCAGCAGCTTAACGACTAGCCCCCAAGAGACCCAGTACTTC. Translation gives CASSLTTSPQETQYF. The chain employs TRBV7-3 and TRBJ2-5; 7 nucleotides match TRBD2. The CDR3 spans 15 residues. With 0 bases clipped from V and 1 base from J, the junction kept 2 bases outside the gene matches. Germline CDR1 is SGHTA and CDR2 is FQGTGA. Complete variable domain (other parts from reference TRBV7-3 and TRBJ2-5): GAGVSQTPSNKVTEKGKYVELRCDPISGHTALYWYRQSLGQGPEFLIYFQGTGAADDSGLPNDRFFAVRPEGSVSTLKIQRTERGDSAVYLCASSLTTSPQETQYFGPGTRLLVL.

This rearrangement joins TRBV13 to TRBJ2-7; the D gene is possibly TRBD2 (6 bases). The CDR3 has 16 residues. Trimming removed 1 base at V and 0 bases at J, with 13 bases between. Germline V gives CDR1 PRHDT, CDR2 FYEKMQ (reference sequence). This chain's CDR3 is CASSLALGGTSYEQYF. The DNA of the CDR3 is TGTGCCAGCAGCTTAGCTCTCGGGGGAACCTCCTACGAGCAGTACTTC.

The chain couples TRBV5-1 to TRBJ1-2; 8 nucleotides align to TRBD1. Germline V gene sequence: CDR1 SGHRS, CDR2 YFSETQ. After removal of 3 bases from V and 8 bases from J, the junction contained 18 bases not matched to a gene. The CDR3 spans 17 residues. The CDR3: CASSSTKGQGGIYGYTF. The DNA of the CDR3 is TGCGCCAGCAGCTCAACAAAAGGACAGGGAGGCATTTACGGCTACACCTTC.

This chain links TRBV5-4 with TRBJ2-1; a weak D match, TRBD2 (6 bases). The CDR3 runs 15 residues. V shed 7 bases and J shed 3 bases, with 17 bases lying between them. CDR1 is SGHNT and CDR2 is YYREEE in the germline V gene (reference sequence). The CDR3 region has the DNA TGTGCCAGCGGACCCGGGACTGGTGTCTACAATGAGCAGTTCTTC. Protein product: CASGPGTGVYNEQFF.

This chain uses TRBV5-4 with TRBJ1-1; 7 bases fit TRBD1. Germline V gene lookup returns CDR1 SGHNT and CDR2 YYREEE (reference sequence). Unmatched junction bases numbered 5, after V lost 0 bases and J lost 6 bases. This CDR3 comprises 14 residues. The chain's CDR3 is CASSLAKGAAEAFF. CDR3 bases: TGTGCCAGCAGCTTGGCAAAGGGGGCGGCTGAAGCTTTCTTT.